A selection of T cell receptor beta chains follows, all from one sample in a study of CD8+CD57+ T cells in acquired aplastic anemia. Each CDR3 protein is one row after TCRdb ran MiXCR on the reads. The sample holds 75,000 to 80,000 distinct CDR3 sequences; 70% are singletons and the top ten take approximately 78%. The sequencing input was sorted CD4+, CD8+, or CD8+CD57+ T cells (not recorded which) from PBMCs. The receptors were gathered from a human donor with aplastic anemia. Both conserved end residues are part of each CDR3. D genes are given only for firm matches. Clone size is not always given. Where it is, it says once, few, many or a class for expanded clones.

V: TRBV5-4; J: TRBJ2-1; length: 16; D: NA; size: NA; CDR3: CASSSTGEGGGNEQFF; DNA: TGTGCCAGCAGCTCGACAGGAGAAGGGGGGGGGAATGAGCAGTTCTTC
V: TRBV15; J: TRBJ2-7; length: 14; D: TRBD2; size: NA; CDR3: CATSGVAGGFKQYF; DNA: TGTGCCACCAGCGGAGTAGCGGGAGGATTTAAGCAGTACTTC
V: TRBV29-1; J: TRBJ2-2; length: 13; D: NA; size: NA; CDR3: CSVVAGTTGELFF; DNA: TGCAGCGTTGTCGCTGGAACCACCGGGGAGCTGTTTTTT
V: TRBV9; J: TRBJ2-7; length: 12; D: NA; size: NA; CDR3: CASSVEGFEQYF; DNA: TGTGCCAGCAGCGTAGAGGGTTTCGAGCAGTACTTC
V: TRBV29-1; J: TRBJ2-7; length: 14; D: TRBD1; size: NA; CDR3: CSVVGTGEDYEQYF; DNA: TGCAGCGTCGTAGGGACAGGGGAAGACTACGAGCAGTACTTC
V: TRBV9; J: TRBJ2-3; length: 17; D: NA; size: NA; CDR3: CASSEYGDTYSTDTQYF; DNA: TGTGCCAGCAGCGAATATGGGGACACCTACAGCACAGATACGCAGTATTTT
V: TRBV20-1; J: TRBJ2-3; length: 15; D: TRBD2; size: NA; CDR3: CSARVLAGATDTQYF; DNA: TGCAGTGCTAGAGTGCTAGCGGGGGCCACAGATACGCAGTATTTT
V: TRBV2; J: TRBJ2-7; length: 12; D: NA; size: NA; CDR3: CASCDAPYEQYF; DNA: TGTGCCAGCTGCGACGCTCCCTACGAGCAGTACTTC
V: TRBV29-1; J: TRBJ2-5; length: 14; D: TRBD2; size: NA; CDR3: CSVETSGKAETQYF; DNA: TGCAGCGTTGAAACTAGCGGAAAGGCGGAGACCCAGTACTTC
V: TRBV2; J: TRBJ2-7; length: 14; D: NA; size: NA; CDR3: CASRGVQGGGEQYF; DNA: TGTGCCAGCCGGGGAGTTCAGGGGGGCGGCGAGCAGTACTTC
V: TRBV29-1; J: TRBJ2-7; length: 11; D: NA; size: NA; CDR3: CSFQGPYEQYF; DNA: TGCAGCTTCCAGGGCCCTTACGAGCAGTACTTC
V: TRBV7-6; J: TRBJ1-1; length: 12; D: NA; size: once; CDR3: CASSAGTAEAFF; DNA: TGTGCCAGCAGCGCCGGGACGGCCGAAGCTTTCTTT
V: TRBV29-1; J: TRBJ2-5; length: 14; D: NA; size: NA; CDR3: CSVARGWPQETQYF; DNA: TGCAGCGTTGCCAGGGGATGGCCTCAAGAGACCCAGTACTTC
V: TRBV6-5; J: TRBJ1-1; length: 12; D: TRBD1; size: NA; CDR3: CASGTENTEAFF; DNA: TGTGCCAGCGGGACAGAGAACACTGAAGCTTTCTTT
V: TRBV5-1; J: TRBJ1-6; length: 14; D: NA; size: once; CDR3: CASSLPTAGSPLHF; DNA: TGCGCCAGCAGCTTGCCGACAGCTGGGTCACCCCTCCACTTT
V: TRBV4-1; J: TRBJ1-6; length: 15; D: TRBD1; size: once; CDR3: CASSQYTGEGSPLHF; DNA: TGCGCCAGCAGCCAATATACAGGGGAAGGTTCACCCCTCCACTTT
V: TRBV20-1; J: TRBJ2-3; length: 14; D: TRBD2; size: NA; CDR3: CSASSPAGSDTQYF; DNA: TGCAGTGCTAGTTCCCCAGCGGGGTCAGATACGCAGTATTTT
V: TRBV10-3; J: TRBJ2-5; length: 15; D: NA; size: NA; CDR3: CAISESLLAGETQYF; DNA: TGTGCCATCAGTGAGTCCTTGTTGGCTGGTGAGACCCAGTACTTC
V: TRBV20-1; J: TRBJ2-7; length: 12; D: NA; size: once; CDR3: CSARFGISEQYF; DNA: TGCAGTGCTAGATTCGGGATCAGCGAGCAGTACTTC
V: TRBV29-1; J: TRBJ2-7; length: 17; D: TRBD1; size: few; CDR3: CSVSGTGGRRGAYEQYF; DNA: TGCAGCGTTAGTGGGACAGGGGGCCGGCGGGGTGCCTACGAGCAGTACTTC
V: TRBV27; J: TRBJ2-7; length: 12; D: NA; size: NA; CDR3: CASRGVLEEQYF; DNA: TGTGCCAGCAGAGGGGTGTTAGAGGAGCAGTACTTC
V: TRBV28; J: TRBJ2-7; length: 15; D: TRBD1; size: NA; CDR3: CASSPWTGGINEQYF; DNA: TGTGCCAGCAGTCCCTGGACAGGGGGCATCAACGAGCAGTACTTC
V: TRBV7-2; J: TRBJ2-7; length: 13; D: NA; size: NA; CDR3: CASSIGVWYEQYF; DNA: TGTGCCAGCAGCATCGGGGTATGGTACGAGCAGTACTTC
V: TRBV10-3; J: TRBJ2-7; length: 14; D: TRBD2; size: NA; CDR3: CAISEGLAGAAQYF; DNA: TGTGCCATCAGTGAGGGACTAGCGGGCGCTGCGCAGTACTTC
V: TRBV5-1; J: TRBJ1-1; length: 15; D: NA; size: NA; CDR3: CASSRTWGEGTEAFF; DNA: TGCGCCAGCAGCCGAACGTGGGGTGAGGGTACTGAAGCTTTCTTT
V: TRBV20-1; J: TRBJ2-7; length: 14; D: NA; size: few; CDR3: CSARQGGDTYEQYF; DNA: TGCAGTGCTAGGCAGGGGGGTGACACCTACGAGCAGTACTTC
V: TRBV2; J: TRBJ2-5; length: 15; D: NA; size: NA; CDR3: CASSERGTQSETQYF; DNA: TGTGCCAGCAGTGAAAGAGGGACACAGTCGGAGACCCAGTACTTC
V: TRBV20-1; J: TRBJ2-7; length: 16; D: TRBD2; size: many; CDR3: CSARDLEGSGLYEQYF; DNA: TGCAGTGCTAGAGATCTTGAGGGTAGCGGGCTCTACGAGCAGTACTTC
V: TRBV24-1; J: TRBJ1-5; length: 12; D: NA; size: NA; CDR3: CATSVGALPQHF; DNA: TGTGCCACCAGTGTGGGGGCACTGCCCCAGCATTTT
V: TRBV20-1; J: TRBJ2-7; length: 12; D: NA; size: NA; CDR3: CSARQGAYEQYF; DNA: TGCAGTGCTAGGCAGGGCGCCTACGAGCAGTACTTC
V: TRBV15; J: TRBJ2-3; length: 15; D: NA; size: NA; CDR3: CATSRGFGGTDTQYF; DNA: TGTGCCACCAGCAGGGGGTTTGGGGGCACAGATACGCAGTATTTT
V: TRBV29-1; J: TRBJ2-1; length: 13; D: NA; size: NA; CDR3: CSAGEVDDNEQFF; DNA: TGCAGCGCGGGAGAGGTGGATGACAATGAGCAGTTCTTC
V: TRBV7-2; J: TRBJ2-7; length: 15; D: TRBD1; size: NA; CDR3: CASSSAGTGGYEQYF; DNA: TGTGCCAGCAGCTCAGCCGGGACAGGGGGTTACGAGCAGTACTTC
V: TRBV11-2; J: TRBJ2-7; length: 16; D: NA; size: many; CDR3: CASSLEYWGQGGEQYF; DNA: TGTGCCAGCAGCTTAGAATATTGGGGGCAGGGAGGCGAGCAGTACTTC
V: TRBV10-3; J: TRBJ2-5; length: 17; D: NA; size: NA; CDR3: CAIWGRRVPVPQETQYF; DNA: TGTGCCATCTGGGGGCGGAGAGTTCCCGTACCTCAAGAGACCCAGTACTTC
V: TRBV6-2/TRBV6-3; J: TRBJ1-5; length: 14; D: NA; size: NA; CDR3: CASSYTDSNRPQHF; DNA: TGTGCCAGCAGTTACACAGATAGCAATCGGCCCCAGCATTTT
V: TRBV7-8; J: TRBJ2-1; length: 13; D: TRBD1; size: few; CDR3: CACADRGHNEQFF; DNA: TGTGCCTGCGCGGACAGGGGCCACAATGAGCAGTTCTTC
V: TRBV24-1; J: TRBJ2-1; length: 14; D: TRBD1; size: NA; CDR3: CATSDLGQGARQFF; DNA: TGTGCCACCAGTGATTTGGGACAGGGGGCAAGGCAGTTCTTC
V: TRBV2; J: TRBJ1-1; length: 15; D: NA; size: few; CDR3: CASIGGTAPNTEAFF; DNA: TGTGCCAGCATCGGAGGGACGGCGCCCAACACTGAAGCTTTCTTT
V: TRBV7-3; J: TRBJ2-5; length: 11; D: NA; size: few; CDR3: CATRILETQYF; DNA: TGTGCCACACGGATTCTGGAGACCCAGTACTTC
V: TRBV6-5; J: TRBJ1-5; length: 13; D: NA; size: NA; CDR3: CASSYSPDQPQHF; DNA: TGTGCCAGCAGTTACTCGCCCGATCAGCCCCAGCATTTT
V: TRBV20-1; J: TRBJ2-7; length: 16; D: TRBD2; size: NA; CDR3: CSARRTSGGAPYEQYF; DNA: TGCAGTGCTCGTAGGACTAGCGGGGGGGCTCCCTACGAGCAGTACTTC
V: TRBV29-1; J: TRBJ2-5; length: 13; D: TRBD2; size: NA; CDR3: CSVKTSGQETQYF; DNA: TGCAGCGTGAAGACTAGCGGACAAGAGACCCAGTACTTC
V: TRBV7-9; J: TRBJ1-1; length: 13; D: NA; size: NA; CDR3: CASGLRENTEAFF; DNA: TGTGCCAGCGGATTGAGGGAGAACACTGAAGCTTTCTTT
V: TRBV13; J: TRBJ1-1; length: 13; D: NA; size: many; CDR3: CASSPLGNTEAFF; DNA: TGTGCCAGCAGCCCCCTGGGGAACACTGAAGCTTTCTTT
V: TRBV2; J: TRBJ2-5; length: 14; D: TRBD1; size: NA; CDR3: CASRETGNQETQYF; DNA: TGTGCCAGCAGGGAGACAGGGAACCAAGAGACCCAGTACTTC
V: TRBV9; J: TRBJ1-1; length: 14; D: NA; size: NA; CDR3: CASSQGQLNTEAFF; DNA: TGTGCCAGCAGCCAAGGACAGTTGAACACTGAAGCTTTCTTT
V: TRBV2; J: TRBJ1-2; length: 14; D: NA; size: NA; CDR3: CASSETGRGNGYTF; DNA: TGTGCCAGCAGTGAAACAGGACGAGGTAATGGCTACACCTTC
V: TRBV27; J: TRBJ1-5; length: 14; D: TRBD1; size: NA; CDR3: CASSWDRSNQPQHF; DNA: TGTGCCAGCAGTTGGGACAGGAGTAATCAGCCCCAGCATTTT
V: TRBV10-2; J: TRBJ2-5; length: 14; D: NA; size: few; CDR3: CASSESNREETQYF; DNA: TGCGCCAGCAGTGAGTCGAACAGGGAAGAGACCCAGTACTTC
V: TRBV5-4; J: TRBJ1-4; length: 13; D: NA; size: NA; CDR3: CASSGADNEKLFF; DNA: TGTGCCAGCAGCGGCGCAGATAATGAAAAACTGTTTTTT
V: TRBV24-1; J: TRBJ2-5; length: 15; D: NA; size: once; CDR3: CATSDEQGPQETQYF; DNA: TGTGCCACCAGTGATGAACAGGGTCCACAAGAGACCCAGTACTTC
V: TRBV4-1; J: TRBJ1-1; length: 15; D: NA; size: many; CDR3: CASTLSGAQNTEAFF; DNA: TGCGCCAGCACCCTTTCCGGGGCCCAGAACACTGAAGCTTTCTTT
V: TRBV29-1; J: TRBJ1-2; length: 12; D: TRBD1; size: NA; CDR3: CSGFDREDGYTF; DNA: TGCAGCGGTTTCGACAGGGAGGATGGCTACACCTTC
V: TRBV20-1; J: TRBJ2-7; length: 13; D: NA; size: NA; CDR3: CSGRDPRTYEQYF; DNA: TGCAGTGGCAGAGATCCCAGGACCTACGAGCAGTACTTC
V: TRBV6-1; J: TRBJ2-3; length: 15; D: TRBD2; size: many; CDR3: CASRWVAGGKDTQYF; DNA: TGTGCCAGCCGCTGGGTAGCGGGAGGAAAAGATACGCAGTATTTT
V: TRBV19; J: TRBJ1-6; length: 12; D: NA; size: NA; CDR3: CASKHSNSPLHF; DNA: TGTGCCAGTAAGCACAGTAATTCACCCCTCCACTTT
V: TRBV7-3; J: TRBJ1-6; length: 13; D: NA; size: NA; CDR3: CASSLGSHSPLHF; DNA: TGTGCCAGCAGCTTAGGAAGTCATTCACCCCTCCACTTT
V: TRBV9; J: TRBJ2-2; length: 15; D: TRBD2; size: NA; CDR3: CASSFGLAHTGELFF; DNA: TGTGCCAGCAGCTTTGGACTAGCCCACACCGGGGAGCTGTTTTTT